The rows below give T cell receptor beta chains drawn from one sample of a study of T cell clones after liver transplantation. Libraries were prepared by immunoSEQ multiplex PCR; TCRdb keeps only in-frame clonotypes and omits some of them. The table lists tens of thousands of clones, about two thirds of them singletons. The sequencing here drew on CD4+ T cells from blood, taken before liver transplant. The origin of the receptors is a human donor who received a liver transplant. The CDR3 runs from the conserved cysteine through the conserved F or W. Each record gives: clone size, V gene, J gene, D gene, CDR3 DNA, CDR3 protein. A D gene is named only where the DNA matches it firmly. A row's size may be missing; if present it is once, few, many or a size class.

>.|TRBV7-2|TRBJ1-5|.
TGTGCCAGCAGCTTAATGGGGGAGGGAAATCAGCCCCAGCATTTT
CASSLMGEGNQPQHF
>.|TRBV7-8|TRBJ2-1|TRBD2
TGTGCCAGCAGCCGAAGCGGGACGAGTTACAATGAGCAGTTCTTC
CASSRSGTSYNEQFF
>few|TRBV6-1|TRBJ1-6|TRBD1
TGTGCCAGCAGTGTCGGAGACAGGGGTGATTCACCCCTCCACTTT
CASSVGDRGDSPLHF
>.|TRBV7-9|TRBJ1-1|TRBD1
TGTGCCAGCAGCTACGGACAGGGCACTGAAGCTTTCTTT
CASSYGQGTEAFF
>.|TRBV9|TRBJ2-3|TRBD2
TGTGCCAGCAGCGTAGCCCCGAGAGCGGGGGGCACAGATACGCAGTATTTT
CASSVAPRAGGTDTQYF
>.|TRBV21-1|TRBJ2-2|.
TGTGCCAGCAGTAATGGACAGTTCACCGGGGAGCTGTTTTTT
CASSNGQFTGELFF
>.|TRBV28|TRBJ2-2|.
TGTGCCAGCAGTTTAGGAGGGGGCAACACCGGGGAGCTGTTTTTT
CASSLGGGNTGELFF
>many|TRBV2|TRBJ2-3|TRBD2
TGTGCCAGCAGTGAAGGACTAGCGGGGGGCCAGACAGATACGCAGTATTTT
CASSEGLAGGQTDTQYF
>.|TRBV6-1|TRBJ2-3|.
TGTGCCAGCAGTGAAGCGTCAGGGTGGCAAGATACGCAGTATTTT
CASSEASGWQDTQYF
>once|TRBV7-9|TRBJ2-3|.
TGTGCCAGCAGCTTAGGTGAAGGGGGAAATACGCAGTATTTT
CASSLGEGGNTQYF
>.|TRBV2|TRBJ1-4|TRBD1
TGTGCCAGCAGTGAACAAGGGACAGGGAATGAAAAACTGTTTTTT
CASSEQGTGNEKLFF
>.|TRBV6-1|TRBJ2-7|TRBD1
TGTGCCAGCAGCGGGACAGCTACTTACGAGCAGTACTTC
CASSGTATYEQYF
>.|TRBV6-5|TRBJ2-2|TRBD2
TGTGCCAGCAGTCCTAGCGGGGCGAACACCGGGGAGCTGTTTTTT
CASSPSGANTGELFF
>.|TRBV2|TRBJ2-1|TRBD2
TGTGCCAGGGTAGAACCTTCTGTGGGACTAGACCCCTACAATGAGCAGTTCTTC
CARVEPSVGLDPYNEQFF
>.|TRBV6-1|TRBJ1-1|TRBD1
TGTGCCAGCAGTGAGTTGGGACAGACTTATATGAACACTGAAGCTTTCTTT
CASSELGQTYMNTEAFF
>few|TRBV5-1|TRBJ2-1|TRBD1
TGCGCCAGCAGCCCGAGGCAGGGGGCCTACAATGAGCAGTTCTTC
CASSPRQGAYNEQFF
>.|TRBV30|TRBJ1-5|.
TGTGCCTGGAGTGTAGATGTCCGGAGGCCCCAGCATTTT
CAWSVDVRRPQHF
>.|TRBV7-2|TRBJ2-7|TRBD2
TGTGCCAGCAGCTTCAGGACTAGCGGGGGGACCTCCTACGAGCAGTACTTC
CASSFRTSGGTSYEQYF
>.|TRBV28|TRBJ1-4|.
TGTGCCAGCAGTCCCCGACAGGCAACTAATGAAAAACTGTTTTTT
CASSPRQATNEKLFF
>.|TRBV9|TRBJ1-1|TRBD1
TGTGCCAGCAGCGTAGGCCTGGGGGGGGACAGGGTAAGCGGAACTGAAGCTTTCTTT
CASSVGLGGDRVSGTEAFF
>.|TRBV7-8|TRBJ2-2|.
TGTGCCAGCAGCTTAGTAGTTGGCACCGGGGAGCTGTTTTTT
CASSLVVGTGELFF
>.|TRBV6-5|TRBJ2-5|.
TGTGCCAGCAGGGGGGCTATCGGTGGCGGAGAGACCCAGTACTTC
CASRGAIGGGETQYF
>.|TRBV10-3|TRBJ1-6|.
TGTGCCATCAGGCCCCTAGGAGATTCACCCCTCCACTTT
CAIRPLGDSPLHF
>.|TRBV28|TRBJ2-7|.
TGTGCCACTCAAGGATCCGGGGGTTACGAGCAGTACTTC
CATQGSGGYEQYF
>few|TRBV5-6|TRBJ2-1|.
TGTGCCAGCAGCCGGGAAAATGAGCAGTTCTTC
CASSRENEQFF
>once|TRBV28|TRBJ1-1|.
TGTGCCAGCAGTGATACGTGGAGGGGCACTGAAGCTTTCTTT
CASSDTWRGTEAFF
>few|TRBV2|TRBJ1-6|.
TGTGCCAGCAGGGCGGACATTAATTCACCCCTCCACTTT
CASRADINSPLHF
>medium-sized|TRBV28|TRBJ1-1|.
TGTGCCAGCAGTTTCTCCCAGGGTACGGTCACTGAAGCTTTCTTT
CASSFSQGTVTEAFF
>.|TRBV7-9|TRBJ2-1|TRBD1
TGTGCCAGCAGCTCTCCGGGACAGCTCTCGTTCGATGAGCAGTTCTTC
CASSSPGQLSFDEQFF
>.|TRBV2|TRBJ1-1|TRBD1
TGTGCCAGCAGTGTAGACAGGGTGAACACTGAAGCTTTCTTT
CASSVDRVNTEAFF
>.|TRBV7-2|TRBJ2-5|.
TGTGCCAGCAGCCCGGGTCCACAGGGACAAGAGACCCAGTACTTC
CASSPGPQGQETQYF
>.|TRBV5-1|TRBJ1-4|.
TGCGCCAGCAGCTTGGGAGGGACTAATGAAAAACTGTTTTTT
CASSLGGTNEKLFF
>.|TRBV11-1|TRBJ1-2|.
TGTGCCAGCAGCGGCAGGGGTGGCTACACCTTC
CASSGRGGYTF
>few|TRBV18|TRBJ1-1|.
TGTGCCAGCTCACTCAGTCGGGATGATGAAGCTTTCTTT
CASSLSRDDEAFF
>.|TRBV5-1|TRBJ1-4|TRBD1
TGCGCCAGCAGCTTGGCGGGACAGGGCTCTAAACTGTTTTTT
CASSLAGQGSKLFF
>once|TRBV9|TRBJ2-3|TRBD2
TGTGCCAGCAGCACCTTAGCGGGGGGCGTGGATACGCAGTATTTT
CASSTLAGGVDTQYF
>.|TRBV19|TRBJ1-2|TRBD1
TGTGCCAGTAGCAGCAGGGGGACCTATGGCTACACCTTC
CASSSRGTYGYTF
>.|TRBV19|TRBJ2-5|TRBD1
TGTGCCAGTAGTAAGGGACAGGGGCAAGAGACCCAGTACTTC
CASSKGQGQETQYF
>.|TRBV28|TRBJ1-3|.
TGTGCTTTAACCGGTCAAAACACCATATATTTT
CALTGQNTIYF
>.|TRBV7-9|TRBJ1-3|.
TGTGCCAGCAGCTCTCGATGGGGGGCTGGAAACACCATATATTTT
CASSSRWGAGNTIYF
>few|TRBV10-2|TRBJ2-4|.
TGCGCCAGCAGTGCCCAACGGGGGGCCAAAAACATTCAGTACTTC
CASSAQRGAKNIQYF
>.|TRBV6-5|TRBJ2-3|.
TGTGCCAGCAGTTACGGGAGTGCGCGTACAGATACGCAGTATTTT
CASSYGSARTDTQYF
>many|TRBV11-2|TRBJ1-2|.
TGTGCCAGCAGCTTAGGGCGGGATGGCTACACCTTC
CASSLGRDGYTF
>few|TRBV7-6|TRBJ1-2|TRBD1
TGTGCCAGCAGCTTAGCTGGACAGGGTAAGGTCCGCGGCTACACCTTC
CASSLAGQGKVRGYTF
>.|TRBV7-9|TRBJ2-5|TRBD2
TGTGCCGCCGGGACTACAGAGACCCAGTACTTC
CAAGTTETQYF
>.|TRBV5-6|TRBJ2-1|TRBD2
TGTGCCAGCAGCTTGATTGGACTAGCGGGGAGTGAGCAGTTCTTC
CASSLIGLAGSEQFF
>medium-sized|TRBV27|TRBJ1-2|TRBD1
TGTGCCAGCAGATCATCGACAGGGGGGGAGGGCTACACCTTC
CASRSSTGGEGYTF
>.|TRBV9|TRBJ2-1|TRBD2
TGTGCCAGCAGCCCTCGACTAGCGGGGGAGTCTGAGCAGTTCTTC
CASSPRLAGESEQFF
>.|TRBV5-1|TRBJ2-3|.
TGCGCCAGCAGCTTGGATGGGGCCCGCACAGATACGCAGTATTTT
CASSLDGARTDTQYF
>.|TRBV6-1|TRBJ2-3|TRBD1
TGTGCCAGCAGGGACAGGGGCCGGTCGACAGATACGCAGTATTTT
CASRDRGRSTDTQYF